This passage covers 17 T cell receptor beta chains from one sample sequenced in a study of blood T cell repertoires in COVID-19. Sequencing used immunoSEQ multiplex PCR; TCRdb keeps in-frame clones, though not all of them. The repertoire has approximately 480,000 clones, approximately 89% of them found once; the top ten carry around 0.95%. Sequenced: peripheral blood. The receptors stem from a man between 18 and 35 years old with COVID-19, enrolled during active disease.

J is TRBJ2-7 and V is TRBV23-1; unclear D gene. TRBV23-1 is an ORF; its function is uncertain. V dropped 2 bases and J dropped 6 bases, with 8 bases sitting between them. CDR3 length: 12 residues. The CDR3 DNA follows: TGCGCCAGCAGTCAAGGCCCGCCCGAGCAGTACTTC. Translation: CASSQGPPEQYF.

V gene TRBV5-1 combines with J gene TRBJ1-5; weak D call: TRBD1 (6 bases). V shed 1 base and J shed 7 bases, with 18 bases lying between them. This CDR3 is built from 16 residues. Germline V gene data show CDR1 as SGHRS and CDR2 as YFSETQ. The CDR3 spells CASSLIGQGFRQPQHF. CDR3 coding DNA: TGCGCCAGCAGCTTGATAGGGCAGGGGTTTAGGCAGCCCCAGCATTTT.

The J gene is TRBJ2-1, the V gene TRBV5-6, with 7 bases matching TRBD2. The V gene end was trimmed by 0 bases and the J gene end by 3 bases; junction bases not matched to a gene: 6. The CDR3 spans 16 residues. The germline V gene has CDR1 SGHDT and CDR2 YYEEEE. The CDR3 reads CASSLGTAGDYNEQFF. CDR3 coding DNA: TGTGCCAGCAGCTTGGGAACCGCGGGAGACTACAATGAGCAGTTCTTC.

This chain joins TRBV5-5 and TRBJ1-2, with D possibly being TRBD1 (6 bases). Germline V CDR1 and CDR2: SGHKS, YYEKEE (reference sequence). V lost 6 bases to trimming and J lost 8 bases, with 23 bases between them. The CDR3 has 15 residues. The chain's CDR3 is CASIQELDRLLGYTF. The CDR3 DNA reads TGTGCCAGCATCCAGGAATTGGACAGACTTTTGGGCTACACCTTC.

The CDR3 loop reads CASSIYRDMNTEAFF. CDR3 nucleotide sequence: TGTGCCAGCAGTATATACAGGGACATGAACACTGAAGCTTTCTTT. The rearrangement uses TRBV6-5 and TRBJ1-1; D may be TRBD1 (6 bases). The V and J ends lost 5 bases and 0 bases respectively, with 13 bases between them. Germline V gene data show CDR1 as MNHEY and CDR2 as SVGAGI. The CDR3 consists of 15 residues.

This chain links TRBV6-5 with TRBJ2-3; 7 nucleotides agree with TRBD2. With V trimmed by 10 bases and J by 4 bases, 5 bases remained unmatched. Germline-derived CDR1 and CDR2 are MNHEY and SVGAGI. This CDR3 spans 12 amino acids. The CDR3 DNA reads as TGTGCCACCAGACTAGCATCAGATACGCAGTATTTT. Its protein is CATRLASDTQYF.

This chain uses TRBV6-5 with TRBJ2-2, with 7 bases fitting TRBD1. The CDR3 spans 15 residues. V dropped 2 bases and J dropped 4; count of bases not matched to a gene: 4. Germline V CDR1 and CDR2: MNHEY, SVGAGI. CDR3 in amino acids: CASSYTQGTTGELFF. Here the CDR3 DNA reads TGTGCCAGCAGTTACACACAGGGGACCACCGGGGAGCTGTTTTTT.

The chain links TRBV5-6 to TRBJ2-1; 9 positions match TRBD2. Trimming took 3 bases from V and 5 from J; bases not matched to a gene: 9. Germline CDR1 reads SGHDT; CDR2 reads YYEEEE. The CDR3 has 16 residues. CDR3 in amino acids: CASSSNSGRVNNEQFF. The CDR3 nucleotides read TGTGCCAGCAGCTCCAATAGCGGGAGAGTCAACAATGAGCAGTTCTTC. Full variable domain (remainder filled in from reference TRBV5-6 and TRBJ2-1): DAGVTQSPTHLIKTRGQQVTLRCSPKSGHDTVSWYQQALGQGPQFIFQYYEEEERQRGNFPDRFSGHQFPNYSSELNVNALLLGDSALYLCASSSNSGRVNNEQFFGPGTRLTVL.

The chain employs TRBV5-1 and TRBJ2-1; D possibly corresponds to TRBD2 (5 bases). The CDR3 sequence is 16 residues long. Germline assignment: CDR1 SGHRS and CDR2 YFSETQ. V was pared by 0 bases and J by 0 bases, with 10 bases between. CDR3: CASSLALGGSYNEQFF. The CDR3 region has the DNA TGCGCCAGCAGCTTGGCTCTAGGAGGCTCCTACAATGAGCAGTTCTTC.

This clone was counted a few times. The chain recombines TRBV2 with TRBJ1-6; D may be TRBD1 (6 bases). Per germline, CDR1 SNHLY and CDR2 FYNNEI. Trimming shortened V by 8 bases and J by 8 bases, and 19 bases separated the two germline ends. The CDR3 consists of 15 residues. The DNA of the CDR3 is TGTGCCAGCTGCCGAACCCTGGACAGTTATTCACCCCTCCACTTT. Its translation: CASCRTLDSYSPLHF.

This chain links TRBV10-1 with TRBJ2-7; 7 bases map to TRBD1. The CDR3 has 13 amino acids. Germline V gene sequence: CDR1 WNHNN, CDR2 SYGVQD (reference sequence). The V and J ends lost 2 bases and 4 bases, in that order; junction bases with no gene match: 2. The CDR3: CASSEGTEYEQYF. The CDR3 DNA reads as TGCGCCAGCAGTGAGGGGACAGAATACGAGCAGTACTTC.

This clone was recorded once. This chain links TRBV9 with TRBJ2-2, with 10 bases identical to TRBD1. V lost 0 bases to trimming and J lost 4 bases; unmatched junction nucleotides: 3. Per germline, CDR1 SGDLS and CDR2 YYNGEE. The CDR3 covers 16 residues. The CDR3 protein is CASSVGRTGGTGELFF. Written as DNA, the CDR3 is TGTGCCAGCAGCGTAGGGAGGACAGGGGGCACCGGGGAGCTGTTTTTT.

The chain has TRBV29-1 and TRBJ2-6; D is possibly TRBD2 (6 bases). The CDR3 is 16 residues long. Trimming left V 7 bases short and J 0 bases short, with 16 bases between. In germline, CDR1 is SQVTM, CDR2 ANQGSEA. The CDR3 protein is CSAGPGTDSGANVLTF. In nucleotides, the CDR3 is TGCAGCGCTGGGCCCGGGACTGACTCTGGGGCCAACGTCCTGACTTTC.

The V gene is TRBV7-9, the J gene TRBJ2-7, with 8 bases matching TRBD2. Germline CDR1 reads SEHNR; CDR2 reads FQNEAQ (reference sequence). V trimming: 1 base; J trimming: 5 bases; junction bases outside the gene matches: 10. This CDR3 has 16 amino acids. The CDR3 DNA is TGTGCCAGCAGCTTAGTCTTCGGGACTAGTCGAAACGAGCAGTACTTC. Its translation is CASSLVFGTSRNEQYF.

This clone came up once. V usage is TRBV24-1 and J usage is TRBJ1-1; D ambiguous. Germline V gene sequence: CDR1 KGHDR, CDR2 SFDVKD. The CDR3 is 12 residues long. V lost 5 bases and J 6 bases, leaving 9 bases between the germline ends. The CDR3 spells CATSVEVPEAFF. The CDR3 nucleotides read TGTGCCACCAGTGTAGAGGTCCCTGAAGCTTTCTTT.

This chain joins TRBV5-1 and TRBJ1-1; TRBD1 might be the D (5 bases). CDR3 length: 15 residues. V was shortened by 8 bases and J by 3 bases, with 20 bases between the two germline ends. Germline assignment: CDR1 SGHRS and CDR2 YFSETQ. The CDR3 sequence is CASIKKRGSHTEAFF. CDR3 nucleotide sequence: TGCGCCAGTATTAAGAAAAGGGGATCTCACACTGAAGCTTTCTTT.

The gene calls are TRBV9 and TRBJ2-2; 9 bases map to TRBD2. J lost 4 bases, V lost 4 bases, and 2 bases had no gene match. Germline CDR1 is SGDLS and CDR2 is YYNGEE. The CDR3 covers 14 residues. The CDR3 region has the DNA TGTGCCAGCAGCCGCGGGGGGGGCACCGGGGAGCTGTTTTTT. As protein: CASSRGGGTGELFF.